Each of the 13 T cell receptor beta chains below was sequenced from the same sample in a study of blood T cells in healthy people across ages. Primed by a sample-barcoded 5' primer and a J-beta primer mix, a second PCR proceeded for about 7 to 12 cycles. TCRdb recomputed calls from the 5' RACE reads with MiXCR, one row per CDR3 protein. The sample has 1 million to 1.2 million distinct CDR3 sequences, around two fifths seen once. Sequencing was carried out using blood. These TCRs come from a man in his late teens or twenties in good health.

This chain connects TRBV12-3 or TRBV12-4 to TRBJ1-1; D remains unclear. The CDR3 loop spans 14 amino acids. Between the trimmed V and J ends, which lost 3 bases and 3 bases, there was a span of 11 bases. CDR3 in DNA: TGTGCCAGCAGTTTCACAGACGAGGACACTGAAGCTTTCTTT. This translates into CASSFTDEDTEAFF.

Points on this clonotype: The junction departs from germline at one end; a sequencing error may be responsible. The V gene is TRBV5-1, the J gene TRBJ1-2; unclear D gene. CDR3 length equals 14 residues. CDR1 SGHRS and CDR2 YFSETQ come from the germline V gene. The CDR3 region has the DNA TGCGCCAGCAGCTTGGCCAGTAATCTATATGGCCACACCTTC. It encodes CASSLASNLYGHTF.

V gene TRBV7-9 combines with J gene TRBJ1-1; D is unclear. V gave up 5 bases and J gave up 6 bases, with 19 bases separating them. This CDR3 has 15 amino acids. Germline CDR1 SEHNR, CDR2 FQNEAQ (reference sequence). CDR3 bases: TGTGCCAGCAGCGTAGTGGAAGGGTCGTCTTCTGAAGCTTTCTTT. Amino acid sequence: CASSVVEGSSSEAFF.

The chain has TRBV6-2 or TRBV6-3 and TRBJ1-5; tentative D call: TRBD1 (5 bases). Germline assignment: CDR1 MNHEY and CDR2 SVGEGT. This CDR3 has 15 amino acids. V lost 7 bases and J 9 bases, leaving 22 bases between the germline ends. The CDR3 loop is CASNPRGKVNRPQHF. In DNA form, the CDR3 reads TGTGCCAGCAACCCCCGGGGCAAAGTCAATAGGCCCCAGCATTTT.

This clonotype has a handful of counts. V is TRBV6-6 and J is TRBJ1-2; no firm D call. From germline, CDR1 is MNHNY and CDR2 SVGAGI (reference sequence). CDR3 length: 13 amino acids. V lost 2 bases and J 6 bases, leaving 10 bases between the germline ends. This CDR3 reads CASSYLSEDGYTF. Written as DNA, the CDR3 is TGTGCCAGCAGTTACCTCTCCGAGGATGGCTACACCTTC.

V gene TRBV4-3 combines with J gene TRBJ1-1, with 8 nucleotides matching TRBD1. Germline V gene sequence: CDR1 LGHNA, CDR2 YSLEER. The V segment lost 1 base and the J segment 1 base; nucleotides outside the gene matches: 5. The CDR3 totals 16 residues. The CDR3 protein is CASSQAPTGANTEAFF. In DNA form, the CDR3 reads TGCGCCAGCAGCCAAGCCCCGACAGGGGCGAACACTGAAGCTTTCTTT.

This clonotype has more than one count but fewer than ten. This rearrangement joins TRBV6-2 or TRBV6-3 to TRBJ2-1; TRBD1 agrees at 7 bases. The V segment lost 0 bases and the J segment 1 base; nucleotides outside the gene matches: 3. Germline V CDR1 and CDR2: MNHEY, SVGEGT. The CDR3 has 16 residues. The CDR3 sequence is CASSYSMTGSYNEQFF. The CDR3 nucleotides are TGTGCCAGCAGTTACTCGATGACAGGGTCCTACAATGAGCAGTTCTTC.

The table lists this clonotype with a few counts. The CDR3 spells CASSQDSVFTGELFF. The CDR3 bases are TGTGCCAGCAGCCAAGACTCAGTTTTCACCGGGGAGCTGTTTTTT. V is TRBV3-1 and J is TRBJ2-2, with D uncertain. Germline V CDR1 and CDR2: LGHDT, YNNKEL (reference sequence). The V gene lost 0 bases and the J gene lost 4 bases, with 9 bases spanning the gap. The CDR3 sequence is 15 residues long. Combining the CDR3 with reference TRBV3-1 and TRBJ2-2 gives the whole variable domain DTAVSQTPKYLVTQMGNDKSIKCEQNLGHDTMYWYKQDSKKFLKIMFSYNNKELIINETVPNRFSPKSPDKAHLNLHINSLELGDSAVYFCASSQDSVFTGELFFGEGSRLTVL.

Turning to this clonotype: Just one base apart from a much larger clone, this may be a read error. The chain couples TRBV6-6 to TRBJ1-4; a weak D match, TRBD1 (5 bases). The length of the CDR3 is 15 residues. In germline, CDR1 is MNHNY, CDR2 SVGAGI (reference sequence). Trimming shortened V by 10 bases and J by 3 bases, and 18 bases separated the two germline ends. CDR3 loop: CANSRVVLANEKLFF. CDR3 DNA sequence: TGTGCCAATTCCAGGGTAGTATTGGCTAATGAAAAACTGTTTTTT.

The chain couples TRBV30 to TRBJ1-2; no firm D call. Trimming took 4 bases from V and 8 from J, leaving 11 bases between them. The CDR3 consists of 11 residues. Germline loops: CDR1 GTSNPN, CDR2 SVGIG (reference sequence). The CDR3 DNA reads as TGTGCCTGGATGACCATGCTAGGCTACACCTTC. Protein sequence: CAWMTMLGYTF.

A few counts support this clonotype. The chain links TRBV7-9 to TRBJ2-1; tentative D call: TRBD1 (6 bases). The CDR3 loop spans 11 amino acids. The germline V and J ends were trimmed by 8 bases and 8 bases, with 10 bases remaining between them. Germline V gene lookup returns CDR1 SEHNR and CDR2 FQNEAQ (reference sequence). The CDR3: CASEGVYEQFF. The CDR3 nucleotides are TGTGCCAGCGAGGGGGTCTATGAGCAGTTCTTC.

This clonotype was found a few times. This chain connects TRBV6-2 or TRBV6-3 to TRBJ2-3, with TRBD1 as a possible D gene (5 bases). V was clipped by 2 bases and J by 5 bases, with 11 bases between them. Per germline, CDR1 MNHEY and CDR2 SVGEGT. CDR3 length: 14 amino acids. The CDR3 nucleotides are TGTGCCAGCAGTTACAGGACATCCGGAGATACGCAGTATTTT. Translated, it gives CASSYRTSGDTQYF.

This clonotype was counted at least ten times. The V and J genes are TRBV10-3 and TRBJ2-7, with 7 positions matching TRBD2. Germline CDR1 reads ENHRY; CDR2 reads SYGVKD. The CDR3 has 15 residues. V trimming: 2 bases; J trimming: 3 bases; junction bases outside the gene matches: 7. The CDR3 DNA is TGTGCCATCAGTGAGGTTGGAGGGGACTACTACGAGCAGTACTTC. It codes for CAISEVGGDYYEQYF.